The present TCR beta chain was sequenced within a study of shared clonotypes between healthy human individuals. The study's findings and limits: Approximately 5.1% was the fraction of naive CD4 clonotypes found shared across a few donors.

As for this clone: The antigen remains undetermined.

The length of the CDR3 is 11 residues. Germline CDR1 SNHLY, CDR2 FYNNEI. Trimming pared 3 bases from V and 4 bases from J, leaving 3 bases between. Sequencing was performed with immunoSEQ multiplex PCR; in TCRdb, only in-frame clones are kept and a portion is missing. This sample has about 1.5 million clones; approximately 98% occur once, and the top ten carry approximately 0.44%. This clonotype was sampled from a man aged 25 to 40 in good health. Sequencing used naive CD4+ T cells sorted from blood. The subset is: CD45RA+ positively selected. The J gene is TRBJ1-1, the V gene TRBV2; no definite D call. The CDR3 bases are TGTGCCAGCAGTGATTTCACTGAAGCTTTCTTT. This translates into CASSDFTEAFF. The entire variable domain, with the rest obtained from reference TRBV2 and TRBJ1-1, is as follows: EPEVTQTPSHQVTQMGQEVILRCVPISNHLYFYWYRQILGQKVEFLVSFYNNEISEKSEIFDDQFSVERPDGSNFTLKIRSTKLEDSAMYFCASSDFTEAFFGQGTRLTVV.